The clone carrying this T cell receptor beta chain was counted a few times. Its antigen is not known. There are 15 residues in the CDR3. The germline gives CDR1 SGHTA, CDR2 FQGNSA. V gave up 4 bases and J gave up 5 bases; unmatched junction bases: 8. The sample belongs to a study of T cells after yellow fever vaccination. Across the whole study: The authors prepared low-cell-number fractions using SMART-Seq v4 Ultra Low Input. Study-wide results and limits: Weaker, the secondary response peaked sooner, at day 5 versus 15.

TCRdb recomputed calls from the 5' RACE reads with MiXCR, one row per CDR3 protein. The table lists approximately 260,000 distinct CDR3 sequences, roughly 13% of them singletons, with 0.5% to 0.6% in the top ten. V gene TRBV7-2 combines with J gene TRBJ2-5, with TRBD1 matching 9 bases. The clonotype comes from a man aged 25-40 years who received the YFV17D yellow fever vaccine. Sequencing used CD4+ T cells sorted from PBMCs, obtained 45 days after the yellow fever booster vaccination. CDR3 sequence (DNA): TGTGCCAGCAGCTGGGTACAGGGGGCAGGGGAGACCCAGTACTTC. Translated: CASSWVQGAGETQYF.